The present T cell receptor (beta chain) was sequenced within a study of cytomegalovirus exposure and HLA in healthy donors. Study-level results: The authors confirmed in vitro that a few CMV-associated chains were specific for CMV antigens.

As concerns this clone: Its antigen is as yet unknown.

Measured with immunoSEQ multiplex PCR; TCRdb has only the in-frame clones, and not every one. The sample holds 200,000 to 250,000 clones, over 80% seen once. This CDR3 has 15 amino acids. V shed 7 bases and J 5 bases; nucleotides not matched to a gene: 13. From germline, CDR1 is MNHEY and CDR2 SMNVEV (reference sequence). The chain has TRBV27 and TRBJ2-5, with 7 bases matching TRBD2. Sequencing used PBMCs. The receptor's source is a woman aged 25 to 39 in good health and CMV-seropositive. As DNA, the CDR3 is TGTGCCAGCAACTATAACGGGGGGAGTAGGGAGACCCAGTACTTC. Translating it yields CASNYNGGSRETQYF.